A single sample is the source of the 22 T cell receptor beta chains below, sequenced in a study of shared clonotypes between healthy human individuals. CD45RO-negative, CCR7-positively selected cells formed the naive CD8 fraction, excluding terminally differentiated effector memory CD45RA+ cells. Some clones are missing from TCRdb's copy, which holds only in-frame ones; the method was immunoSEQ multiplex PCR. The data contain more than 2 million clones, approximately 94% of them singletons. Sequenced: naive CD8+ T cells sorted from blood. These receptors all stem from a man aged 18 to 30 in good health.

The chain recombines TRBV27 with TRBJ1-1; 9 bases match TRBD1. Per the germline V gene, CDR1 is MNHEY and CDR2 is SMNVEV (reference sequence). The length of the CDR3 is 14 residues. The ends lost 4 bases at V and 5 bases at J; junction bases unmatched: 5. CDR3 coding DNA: TGTGCCAGCAGTTCTGCGGGACAGGGTACTGAAGCTTTCTTT. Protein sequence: CASSSAGQGTEAFF.

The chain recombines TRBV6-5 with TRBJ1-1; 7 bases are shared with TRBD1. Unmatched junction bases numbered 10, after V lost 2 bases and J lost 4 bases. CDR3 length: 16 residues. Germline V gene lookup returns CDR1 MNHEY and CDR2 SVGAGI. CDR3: CASSYALTGYLTEAFF. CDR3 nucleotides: TGTGCCAGCAGTTACGCCTTGACAGGGTATCTCACTGAAGCTTTCTTT.

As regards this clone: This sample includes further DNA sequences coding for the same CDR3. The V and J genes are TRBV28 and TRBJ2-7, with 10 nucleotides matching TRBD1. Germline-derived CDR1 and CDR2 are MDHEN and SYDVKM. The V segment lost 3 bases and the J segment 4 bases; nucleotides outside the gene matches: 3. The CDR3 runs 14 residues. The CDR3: CASSFGTGAYEQYF. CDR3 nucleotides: TGTGCCAGCAGTTTCGGGACAGGGGCATACGAGCAGTACTTC.

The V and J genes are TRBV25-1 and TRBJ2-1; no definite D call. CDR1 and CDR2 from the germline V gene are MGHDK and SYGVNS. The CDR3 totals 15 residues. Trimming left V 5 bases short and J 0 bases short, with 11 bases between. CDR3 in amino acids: CASSISESSYNEQFF. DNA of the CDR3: TGTGCCAGCAGTATTTCGGAGAGCTCCTACAATGAGCAGTTCTTC. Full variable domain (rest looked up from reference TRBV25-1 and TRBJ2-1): EADIYQTPRYLVIGTGKKITLECSQTMGHDKMYWYQQDPGMELHLIHYSYGVNSTEKGDLSSESTVSRIRTEHFPLTLESARPSHTSQYLCASSISESSYNEQFFGPGTRLTVL.

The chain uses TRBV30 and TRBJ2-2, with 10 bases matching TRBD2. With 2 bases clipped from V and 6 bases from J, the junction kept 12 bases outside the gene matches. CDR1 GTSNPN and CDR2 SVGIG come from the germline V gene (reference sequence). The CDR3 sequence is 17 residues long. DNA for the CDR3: TGTGCCTGGAGTCGGGTTCTAGCGGGAGTTGGGGCCGGGGAGCTGTTTTTT. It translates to CAWSRVLAGVGAGELFF.

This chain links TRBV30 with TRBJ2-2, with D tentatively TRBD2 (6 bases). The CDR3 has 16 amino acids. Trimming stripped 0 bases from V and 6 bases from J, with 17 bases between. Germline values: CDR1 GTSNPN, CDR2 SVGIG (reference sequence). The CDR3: CAWSVYGGGLPGELFF. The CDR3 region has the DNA TGTGCCTGGAGTGTATACGGGGGAGGTCTTCCCGGGGAGCTGTTTTTT.

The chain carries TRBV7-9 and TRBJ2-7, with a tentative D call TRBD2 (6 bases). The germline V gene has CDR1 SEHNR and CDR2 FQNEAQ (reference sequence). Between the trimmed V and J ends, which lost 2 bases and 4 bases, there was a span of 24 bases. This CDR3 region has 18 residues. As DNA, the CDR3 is TGTGCCAGCAGCTTACCCACAAGTTATCGAGCCGGGGGATACGAGCAGTACTTC. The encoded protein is CASSLPTSYRAGGYEQYF.

CDR3 bases: TGTGCCAGCAGCCAAGGGGACAGGGTATTTGAAAAACTGTTTTTT. It yields the protein CASSQGDRVFEKLFF. The chain is built from TRBV14 and TRBJ1-4; 9 nucleotides line up with TRBD1. The CDR3 is 15 residues long. Germline values: CDR1 SGHDN, CDR2 FVKESK. V trimming: 1 base; J trimming: 7 bases; junction bases outside the gene matches: 4.

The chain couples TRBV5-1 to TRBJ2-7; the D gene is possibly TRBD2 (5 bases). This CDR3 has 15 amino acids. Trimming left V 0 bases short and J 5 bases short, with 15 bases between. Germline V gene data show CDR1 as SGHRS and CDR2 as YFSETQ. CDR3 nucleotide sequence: TGCGCCAGCAGCTTGGTCCGGGGTATGGAAAACGAGCAGTACTTC. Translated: CASSLVRGMENEQYF.

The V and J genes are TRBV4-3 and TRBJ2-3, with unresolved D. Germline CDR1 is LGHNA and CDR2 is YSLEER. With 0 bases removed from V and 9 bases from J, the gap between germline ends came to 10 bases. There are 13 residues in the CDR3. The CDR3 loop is CASSQDIESTQYF. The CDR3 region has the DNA TGCGCCAGCAGCCAAGATATCGAGTCCACGCAGTATTTT.

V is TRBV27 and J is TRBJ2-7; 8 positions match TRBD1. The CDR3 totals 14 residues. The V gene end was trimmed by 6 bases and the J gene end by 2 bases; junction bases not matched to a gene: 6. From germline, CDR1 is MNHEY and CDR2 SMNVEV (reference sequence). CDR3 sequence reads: CASRTQGATYEQYF. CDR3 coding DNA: TGTGCCAGCAGAACCCAGGGGGCTACCTACGAGCAGTACTTC.

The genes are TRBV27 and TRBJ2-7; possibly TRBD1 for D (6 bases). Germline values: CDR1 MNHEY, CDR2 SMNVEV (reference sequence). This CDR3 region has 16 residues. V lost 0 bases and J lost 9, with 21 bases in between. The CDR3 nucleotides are TGTGCCAGCAGTTTATCGAGAGGAGAGGGGGACCTCGGGCAGTACTTC. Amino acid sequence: CASSLSRGEGDLGQYF.

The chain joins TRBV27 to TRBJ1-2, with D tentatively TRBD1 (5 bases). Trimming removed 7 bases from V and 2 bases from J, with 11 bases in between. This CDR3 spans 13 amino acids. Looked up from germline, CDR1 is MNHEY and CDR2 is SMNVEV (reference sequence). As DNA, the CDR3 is TGTGCCAGCACCTCGGGGGGGAACTATGGCTACACCTTC. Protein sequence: CASTSGGNYGYTF.

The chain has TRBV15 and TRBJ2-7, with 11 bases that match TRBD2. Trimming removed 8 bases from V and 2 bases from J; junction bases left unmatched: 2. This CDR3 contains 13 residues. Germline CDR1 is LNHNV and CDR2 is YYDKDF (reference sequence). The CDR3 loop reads CATRSGGAYEQYF. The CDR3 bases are TGTGCCACCCGTAGCGGGGGGGCCTACGAGCAGTACTTC.

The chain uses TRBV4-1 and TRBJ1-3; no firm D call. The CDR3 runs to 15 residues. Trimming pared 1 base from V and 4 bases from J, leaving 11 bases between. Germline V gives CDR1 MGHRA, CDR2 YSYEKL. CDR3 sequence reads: CASSQATRVGNTIYF. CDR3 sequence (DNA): TGCGCCAGCAGCCAAGCGACAAGGGTAGGAAACACCATATATTTT.

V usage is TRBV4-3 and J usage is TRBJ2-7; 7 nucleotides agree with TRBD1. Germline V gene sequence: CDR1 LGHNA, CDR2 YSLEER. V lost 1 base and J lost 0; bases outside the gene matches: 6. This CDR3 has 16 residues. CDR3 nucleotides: TGCGCCAGCAGCCAAGGTTGGGACAGTCCCTCCTACGAGCAGTACTTC. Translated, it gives CASSQGWDSPSYEQYF.

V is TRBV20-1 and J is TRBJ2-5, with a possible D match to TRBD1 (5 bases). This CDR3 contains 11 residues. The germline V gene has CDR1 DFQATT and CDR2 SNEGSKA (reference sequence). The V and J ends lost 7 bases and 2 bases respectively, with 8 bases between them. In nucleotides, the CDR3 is TGCAGTGGTAAGGGGCAAGAGACCCAGTACTTC. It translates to CSGKGQETQYF.

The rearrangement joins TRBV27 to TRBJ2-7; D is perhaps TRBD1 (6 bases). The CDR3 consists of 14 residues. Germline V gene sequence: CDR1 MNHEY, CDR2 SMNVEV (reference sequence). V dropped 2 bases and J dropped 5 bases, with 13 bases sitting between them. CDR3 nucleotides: TGTGCCAGCAGTTTAGCCACAGGGTTCGACGAGCAGTACTTC. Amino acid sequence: CASSLATGFDEQYF.

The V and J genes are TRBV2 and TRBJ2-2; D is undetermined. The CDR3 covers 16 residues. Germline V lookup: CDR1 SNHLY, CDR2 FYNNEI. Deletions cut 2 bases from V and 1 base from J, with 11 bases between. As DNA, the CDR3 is TGTGCCAGCAGTGAATGGGCGGCCCTGAACACCGGGGAGCTGTTTTTT. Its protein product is CASSEWAALNTGELFF.

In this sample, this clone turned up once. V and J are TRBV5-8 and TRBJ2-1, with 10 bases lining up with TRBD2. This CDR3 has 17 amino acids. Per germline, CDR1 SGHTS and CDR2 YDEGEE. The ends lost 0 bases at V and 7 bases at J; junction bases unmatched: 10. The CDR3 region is CASSLALAGVVVNEQFF. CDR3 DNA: TGTGCCAGCAGCTTGGCGCTAGCGGGGGTGGTGGTGAATGAGCAGTTCTTC.

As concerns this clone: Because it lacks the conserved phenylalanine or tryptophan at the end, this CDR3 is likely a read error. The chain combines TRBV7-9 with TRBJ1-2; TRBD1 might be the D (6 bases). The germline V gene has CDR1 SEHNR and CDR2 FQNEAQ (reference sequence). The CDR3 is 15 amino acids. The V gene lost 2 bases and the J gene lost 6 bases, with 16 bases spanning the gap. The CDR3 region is CASSLIPTGFHGYTL. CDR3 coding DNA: TGTGCCAGCAGCTTAATCCCAACAGGGTTTCATGGCTACACCCTC.

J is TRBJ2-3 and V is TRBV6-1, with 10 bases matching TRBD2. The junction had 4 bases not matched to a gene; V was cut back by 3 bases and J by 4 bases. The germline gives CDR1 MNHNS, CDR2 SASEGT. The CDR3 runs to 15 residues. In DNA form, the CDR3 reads TGTGCCAGCAGTGACCCAGCGGGGGGGCCAGATACGCAGTATTTT. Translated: CASSDPAGGPDTQYF.